The next 19 T cell receptor beta chains were all read from a single sample in a study of blood T cell repertoires in COVID-19. Assay: immunoSEQ multiplex PCR; the TCRdb copy retains only in-frame clones and omits some. The sample carries about 230,000 clones, 70% to 90% recorded once. Sample: PBMCs or T cells enriched from blood (not recorded which). All receptors come from a young man who had recovered from COVID-19.

This clone was recorded a few times. The chain joins TRBV21-1 to TRBJ1-2; the table assigns TRBD1, which was not confirmed against the DNA. TRBV21-1 has pseudogene status. This CDR3 contains 13 residues. The CDR3 protein is CASPGDGTGNNTF. CDR3 coding DNA: TGTGCCAGCCCTGGTGATGGGACAGGGAATAACACCTTC.

This chain uses TRBV2 with TRBJ1-1; no clear D gene. There are 14 residues in the CDR3. Germline CDR1 is SNHLY and CDR2 is FYNNEI. V was pared by 3 bases and J by 0 bases, with 8 bases between. CDR3 nucleotide sequence: TGTGCCAGCAGTGACACTATCATGAACACTGAAGCTTTCTTT. Translation: CASSDTIMNTEAFF.

The V call is TRBV7-8, the J call TRBJ1-4; the match to TRBD1 covers 8 bases. The CDR3 is made up of 15 amino acids. The V gene's germline CDR1 is SGHVS and CDR2 FQNEAQ. Losses at the gene ends were 5 bases for V and 7 bases for J; bases not matched to a gene: 9. The CDR3 is CASSVLRGRSEKLFF. For the CDR3, the DNA is TGTGCCAGCAGCGTACTCAGGGGGCGCAGTGAAAAACTGTTTTTT.

V is TRBV19 and J is TRBJ1-5, with a possible D match to TRBD1 (5 bases). Trimming took 6 bases from V and 5 from J, leaving 17 bases between them. CDR1 LNHDA and CDR2 SQIVND come from the germline V gene (reference sequence). The CDR3 covers 15 residues. CDR3 sequence (DNA): TGTGCCAGTAGAAAGCAAGAAGTCAGGGATCAGCCCCAGCATTTT. Protein sequence: CASRKQEVRDQPQHF.

The CDR3 protein is CASSPSSWEQYF. The DNA for the CDR3 is TGTGCCAGCAGCCCATCGAGCTGGGAGCAGTACTTC. The chain recombines TRBV7-9 with TRBJ2-7; D not certain. Trimming removed 5 bases at V and 7 bases at J, with 12 bases between. The CDR3 contains 12 residues. Germline V lookup: CDR1 SEHNR, CDR2 FQNEAQ (reference sequence). The full variable domain, its missing parts supplied by reference TRBV7-9 and TRBJ2-7, is DTGVSQNPRHKITKRGQNVTFRCDPISEHNRLYWYRQTLGQGPEFLTYFQNEAQLEKSRLLSDRFSAERPKGSFSTLEIQRTEQGDSAMYLCASSPSSWEQYFGPGTRLTVT.

The chain couples TRBV9 to TRBJ2-7; unclear D gene. The V and J ends lost 3 bases and 3 bases respectively, with 7 bases between them. The CDR3 runs to 12 residues. CDR1 and CDR2 (germline): SGDLS, YYNGEE. The CDR3 protein is CASSADNYEQYF. CDR3 DNA sequence: TGTGCCAGCAGCGCAGACAACTACGAGCAGTACTTC.

The genes are TRBV18 and TRBJ2-7; TRBD1 is a possible D gene (6 bases). V shed 2 bases and J shed 0 bases, with 11 bases lying between them. This CDR3 is 15 amino acids long. CDR1 and CDR2 (germline): KGHSH, LQKENI. The CDR3 spells CASSPGDISSYEQYF. The CDR3 DNA follows: TGTGCCAGCTCACCAGGGGACATTAGCTCCTACGAGCAGTACTTC.

In this sample, this clone turned up once. This chain connects TRBV28 to TRBJ1-2, with D perhaps matching TRBD1 (5 bases). Germline lookup yields CDR1 MDHEN and CDR2 SYDVKM. V shed 8 bases and J shed 7 bases, with 14 bases lying between them. The CDR3 runs 12 residues. The CDR3 here is CASEQTRGGYTF. The DNA of the CDR3 is TGTGCCAGCGAACAGACAAGGGGTGGCTACACCTTC.

The chain carries TRBV7-2 and TRBJ2-1; TRBD2 matches at 7 bases. The germline gives CDR1 SGHTA, CDR2 FQGNSA. This CDR3 is built from 17 residues. V lost 6 bases and J lost 8; bases outside the gene matches: 19. The CDR3 DNA reads as TGTGCCAGCAGTATGGCCCCGACTGGCGGGAGAAGGGATGAGCAGTTCTTC. This translates into CASSMAPTGGRRDEQFF. Filled out from reference TRBV7-2 and TRBJ2-1, the complete variable domain reads GAGVSQSPSNKVTEKGKDVELRCDPISGHTALYWYRQSLGQGLEFLIYFQGNSAPDKSGLPSDRFSAERTGGSVSTLTIQRTQQEDSAVYLCASSMAPTGGRRDEQFFGPGTRLTVL.

J is TRBJ2-1 and V is TRBV4-2; the match to TRBD2 covers 11 bases. J was trimmed by 1 base and V by 3 bases; bases with no gene match: 2. The CDR3 is 16 residues long. The germline V gene has CDR1 LGHNA and CDR2 YNFKEQ. As DNA, the CDR3 is TGTGCCAGCAGCCAGCTAGCGGGAGGATCCTACAATGAGCAGTTCTTC. Amino acid sequence: CASSQLAGGSYNEQFF.

The chain employs TRBV9 and TRBJ2-7; the match to TRBD1 covers 8 bases. The CDR3 contains 16 residues. Germline V gene sequence: CDR1 SGDLS, CDR2 YYNGEE. The trim removed 2 bases at V and 4 bases at J, leaving 11 bases unmatched. The DNA for the CDR3 is TGTGCCAGCAGCGTTCTGGGCGGGACAGGAGTTTACGAGCAGTACTTC. It is translated as CASSVLGGTGVYEQYF.

The rearrangement joins TRBV14 to TRBJ1-1; D is undetermined. This CDR3 is built from 12 residues. Trimming took 2 bases from V and 2 from J, leaving 3 bases between them. Germline V gene lookup returns CDR1 SGHDN and CDR2 FVKESK. CDR3 sequence reads: CASSQRNTEAFF. The CDR3 nucleotides are TGTGCCAGCAGCCAACGTAACACTGAAGCTTTCTTT.

The J gene is TRBJ1-2, the V gene TRBV7-9; 7 nucleotides line up with TRBD1. Germline V gives CDR1 SEHNR, CDR2 FQNEAQ (reference sequence). The CDR3 totals 14 residues. Losses at the gene ends were 4 bases for V and 6 bases for J; bases not matched to a gene: 8. The CDR3 reads CASSYRDSDHGYTF. Here the CDR3 DNA reads TGTGCCAGCAGCTACCGGGACAGCGACCATGGCTACACCTTC.

The chain couples TRBV5-1 to TRBJ2-3, with 9 bases aligning to TRBD1. The CDR3 loop spans 15 amino acids. In germline, CDR1 is SGHRS, CDR2 YFSETQ. The J segment lost 3 bases and the V segment lost 2 bases, leaving 4 bases of the junction unmatched. The CDR3 sequence: CASSFGGTGTDTQYF. CDR3 coding DNA: TGCGCCAGCAGCTTCGGTGGGACAGGGACAGATACGCAGTATTTT.

This clone has just one count. CDR3 coding DNA: TGTGCCAGCAGCTTAGGGGAGGACATTCAGTACTTC. Translated, it gives CASSLGEDIQYF. The J gene is TRBJ2-4, the V gene TRBV7-9; possibly TRBD2 for D (6 bases). The CDR3 is 12 amino acids. Germline V gene lookup returns CDR1 SEHNR and CDR2 FQNEAQ (reference sequence). V was pared by 1 base and J by 8 bases, with 6 bases between.

V is TRBV3-1 (or the pseudogene TRBV3-2) and J is TRBJ1-2, with a tentative D call TRBD1 (6 bases). The CDR3 totals 15 residues. Trimming removed 0 bases at V and 8 bases at J, with 16 bases between. The germline gives CDR1 LGHDT, CDR2 YNNKEL (reference sequence). CDR3 protein: CASSQEGHAARGYTF. Here the CDR3 DNA reads TGTGCCAGCAGCCAAGAGGGACACGCCGCTCGAGGCTACACCTTC.

The chain joins TRBV12-3 or TRBV12-4 to TRBJ1-2, with no clear D. The CDR3 sequence is 12 residues long. Trimming stripped 5 bases from V and 4 bases from J, with 8 bases between. The CDR3 reads CASSTDIYGYTF. The CDR3 bases are TGTGCCAGCAGTACCGACATCTATGGCTACACCTTC.

This clone came up once. The V gene is TRBV3-1 (or the pseudogene TRBV3-2), the J gene TRBJ2-2; 7 nucleotides agree with TRBD2. Looked up from germline, CDR1 is LGHDT and CDR2 is YNNKEL (reference sequence). The V gene end was trimmed by 7 bases and the J gene end by 6 bases; junction bases not matched to a gene: 8. The CDR3 runs 14 residues. For the CDR3, the DNA is TGTGCCAGCACTAGGGAGGGCTTGTCCGGGGAGCTGTTTTTT. Translating it yields CASTREGLSGELFF.

The chain combines TRBV18 with TRBJ1-2; 7 positions agree with TRBD1. Trimming took 2 bases from V and 6 from J; bases not matched to a gene: 0. The CDR3 runs to 12 residues. Germline CDR1 and CDR2: KGHSH and LQKENI. The DNA of the CDR3 is TGTGCCAGCTCACCAACAGGGGATGGCTACACCTTC. It yields the protein CASSPTGDGYTF.